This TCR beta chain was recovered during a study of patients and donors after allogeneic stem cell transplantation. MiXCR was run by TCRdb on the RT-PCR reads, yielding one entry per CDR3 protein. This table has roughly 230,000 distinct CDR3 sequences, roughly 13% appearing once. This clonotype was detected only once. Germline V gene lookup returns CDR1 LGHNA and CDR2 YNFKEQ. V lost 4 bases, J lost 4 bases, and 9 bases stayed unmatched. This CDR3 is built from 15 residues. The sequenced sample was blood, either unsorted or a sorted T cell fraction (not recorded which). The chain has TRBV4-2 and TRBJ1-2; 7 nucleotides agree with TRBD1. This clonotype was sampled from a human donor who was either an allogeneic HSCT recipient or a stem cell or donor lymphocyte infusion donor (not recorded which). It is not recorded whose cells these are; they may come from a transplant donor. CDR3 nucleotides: TGTGCCAGCAGCCTAGACAGGGAAGGAGGCTATGGCTACACCTTC. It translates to CASSLDREGGYGYTF.